The 10 T cell receptor beta chains reported below all come from one sample, sequenced in a study of identical twins. One entry per CDR3 protein, called by TCRdb with MiXCR from the 5' RACE reads. The sample has about 500,000 distinct CDR3 sequences; over 11% are singletons. The same specimen was also included in a second study, on yellow fever vaccine responses in identical twins.

The sequenced material came from CD4+ T cells sorted from blood. The receptors were gathered from a woman younger than 35 in good health.

This clonotype was seen repeatedly, ten times or more. The chain joins TRBV2 to TRBJ2-7; 7 bases match TRBD1. J was trimmed by 12 bases and V by 1 base; bases with no gene match: 24. Germline assignment: CDR1 SNHLY and CDR2 FYNNEI. The CDR3 is 18 residues long. CDR3 coding DNA: TGTGCCAGCAGTGAAGTTCGAGGGGGCTTCCCCGAGGTAATGGATCGGTACTTC. It yields the protein CASSEVRGGFPEVMDRYF.

In this sample, this clonotype turned up a few times. V and J are TRBV7-9 and TRBJ2-7; a weak D match, TRBD2 (6 bases). V was trimmed by 1 base and J by 1 base, leaving 14 bases between them. CDR3 length equals 16 residues. Germline-derived CDR1 and CDR2 are SEHNR and FQNEAQ (reference sequence). The CDR3 region is CASSLEGKGRSYEQYF. Written as DNA, the CDR3 is TGTGCCAGCAGCTTAGAGGGGAAAGGGAGGTCCTACGAGCAGTACTTC.

Here the CDR3 DNA reads TGTGCCATCAGCGAACCCATAACAGGGGGCCCTGATACGCAGTATTTT. This translates into CAISEPITGGPDTQYF. J is TRBJ2-3 and V is TRBV10-3; TRBD1 matches 9 bases. The CDR3 contains 16 residues. Trimming at V came to 6 bases and at J to 6 bases, leaving 13 bases not matched to a gene. CDR1 is ENHRY and CDR2 is SYGVKD in the germline V gene.

This clonotype came up a few times. The rearrangement uses TRBV7-9 and TRBJ2-5; TRBD2 matches 10 bases. V shed 6 bases and J 3 bases; nucleotides not matched to a gene: 7. Germline CDR1 reads SEHNR; CDR2 reads FQNEAQ (reference sequence). CDR3 length equals 15 residues. The CDR3 sequence: CASRLWGTSEETQYF. The DNA of the CDR3 is TGTGCCAGCAGATTATGGGGGACTAGCGAAGAGACCCAGTACTTC.

The CDR3 spells CASSQDLPGLSGANVLTF. DNA for the CDR3: TGTGCCAGCAGCCAAGACCTCCCTGGTCTCTCTGGGGCCAACGTCCTGACTTTC. The chain combines TRBV14 with TRBJ2-6; no reliable D call. The CDR3 is made up of 18 amino acids. The ends were cut back, 0 bases at V and 0 bases at J, with 12 bases in the middle. Germline loops: CDR1 SGHDN, CDR2 FVKESK.

The rearrangement joins TRBV28 to TRBJ2-7; 7 positions match TRBD2. The germline CDR1 and CDR2 sequences are MDHEN and SYDVKM. With 6 bases clipped from V and 4 bases from J, the junction kept 12 bases outside the gene matches. This CDR3 has 15 residues. The CDR3 DNA reads as TGTGCCAGCAGCCGCCCGGGAGGTATGGGTTACGAGCAGTACTTC. This codes for CASSRPGGMGYEQYF. Full variable domain (remainder filled in from reference TRBV28 and TRBJ2-7): DVKVTQSSRYLVKRTGEKVFLECVQDMDHENMFWYRQDPGLGLRLIYFSYDVKMKEKGDIPEGYSVSREKKERFSLILESASTNQTSMYLCASSRPGGMGYEQYFGPGTRLTVT.

The chain is built from TRBV3-1 and TRBJ2-7; 8 bases fit TRBD2. The CDR3 sequence is 20 residues long. Unmatched junction bases numbered 17, after V lost 0 bases and J lost 1 base. The germline V gene encodes CDR1 LGHDT and CDR2 YNNKEL (reference sequence). The CDR3 DNA is TGTGCCAGCAGCCAAGAGTGGAGGACTAGCCTAGATTATTGGTCCTACGAGCAGTACTTC. Residues: CASSQEWRTSLDYWSYEQYF.

The genes are TRBV27 and TRBJ2-1; TRBD1 is a possible D gene (7 bases). V was trimmed by 6 bases and J by 6 bases, leaving 12 bases between them. The V gene's germline CDR1 is MNHEY and CDR2 SMNVEV (reference sequence). The CDR3 length is 13 residues. CDR3 in DNA: TGTGCCAGCAGCGGACAGGAGGGCAATGAGCAGTTCTTC. It specifies CASSGQEGNEQFF.

The chain combines TRBV9 with TRBJ2-5; D possibly uses TRBD1 or TRBD2 (5 bases each). The length of the CDR3 is 15 residues. Germline lookup yields CDR1 SGDLS and CDR2 YYNGEE. V lost 3 bases to trimming and J lost 2 bases, with 14 bases between them. The DNA of the CDR3 is TGTGCCAGCAGCGCCATCGGGGCGACTCAAGAGACCCAGTACTTC. Translated, it gives CASSAIGATQETQYF.

The rearrangement links TRBV20-1 to TRBJ1-5; TRBD1 matches at 8 bases. CDR1 is DFQATT, CDR2 SNEGSKA, per germline (reference sequence). The V gene end was trimmed by 2 bases and the J gene end by 7 bases; junction bases not matched to a gene: 4. The CDR3 extends over 13 amino acids. CDR3 loop: CSARQGAEQPQHF. The CDR3 DNA follows: TGCAGTGCTAGACAGGGGGCAGAACAGCCCCAGCATTTT.